The 6 T cell receptor beta chains presented below share a single source sample, sequenced in a study of spatial heterogeneity in lung cancer. One entry per CDR3 protein results from TCRdb running MiXCR on the 5' RACE reads. The sample consists of nearly 2,500 distinct CDR3 sequences, roughly 2% of them appearing once. Time point in this sample: sample taken at primary tumor resection. The source was normal lung tissue next to the tumor, collected at surgery. Receptors originate from a male donor with early-stage non-small cell lung cancer.

By proportion, this clonotype is medium-sized. The junction departs from germline at one end; a sequencing error may be responsible. The chain links TRBV7-7 to TRBJ1-4, with D hard to call. The CDR3 totals 15 residues. Germline V gene sequence: CDR1 SSHAT, CDR2 FNYEAQ (reference sequence). The CDR3 DNA reads TGTGCTAGCAGCGAAGGGAGAGGTGATAATGAAAAACTGTTTTTT. This codes for CASSEGRGDNEKLFF. Full variable domain (missing parts from reference TRBV7-7 and TRBJ1-4): GAGVSQSPRYKVTKRGQDVTLRCDPISSHATLYWYQQALGQGPEFLTYFNYEAQPDKSGLPSDRFSAERPEGSISTLTIQRTEQRDSAMYRCASSEGRGDNEKLFFGSGTQLSVL.

This clonotype was counted ten times or more. J is TRBJ1-4 and V is TRBV21-1. TRBV21-1 is marked as a pseudogene. The CDR3 length is 14 residues. CDR3 sequence reads: CASSPYWTGEKLFF. The CDR3 DNA is TGTGCCAGCAGCCCTTACTGGACGGGTGAAAAACTGTTTTTT.

This clonotype is labeled medium-sized. The chain recombines TRBV5-6 with TRBJ1-3, with D unclear. This CDR3 is built from 15 residues. From germline, CDR1 is SGHDT and CDR2 YYEEEE. The V gene lost 0 bases and the J gene lost 0 bases, with 7 bases spanning the gap. CDR3 sequence: CASSLAAVSGNTIYF. For the CDR3, the DNA is TGTGCCAGCAGCTTGGCGGCGGTCTCTGGAAACACCATATATTTT.

This clonotype is deemed medium-sized. The V call is TRBV28, the J call TRBJ1-5; TRBD1 aligns across 8 bases. Per germline, CDR1 MDHEN and CDR2 SYDVKM. The J segment lost 1 base and the V segment lost 4 bases, leaving 0 bases of the junction unmatched. The CDR3 is 14 amino acids. Written as DNA, the CDR3 is TGTGCCAGCAGTTGGGACAGGAGCAATCAGCCCCAGCATTTT. This translates into CASSWDRSNQPQHF.

Within the sample, this clonotype is medium-sized (0.01 to 0.1%). The V gene is TRBV4-3, the J gene TRBJ2-1, with D possibly TRBD2 on 6 matching bases. The germline gives CDR1 LGHNA, CDR2 YSLEER. CDR3 length: 17 amino acids. V lost 0 bases and J 9 bases, leaving 21 bases between the germline ends. The CDR3 region has the DNA TGCGCCAGCAGCCAAGATTGGGGGGAAGGCGCGCCCTTTGAGCAGTTCTTC. Amino acids: CASSQDWGEGAPFEQFF.

In its sample, this clonotype ranks as medium-sized. The rearrangement joins TRBV6-6 to TRBJ1-5; no firm D call. CDR1 and CDR2 (germline): MNHNY, SVGAGI (reference sequence). Trimming shortened V by 0 bases and J by 6 bases, and 6 bases separated the two germline ends. CDR3 size: 13 residues. This CDR3 is CASSYSLAQPQHF. The CDR3 coding sequence is TGTGCCAGCAGTTACTCGTTAGCTCAGCCCCAGCATTTT.